The clone carrying this T cell receptor beta chain was found many times. Its antigen is unknown. As to time point: newly diagnosed GD, antithyroid drugs for less than 3 months. There was RNA extracted from PBMCs, and the TCR library was made from it. This sample was taken from a study of regulatory T cells in long-lasting Graves disease. Broader study findings: Small numbers of samples may have cut accuracy.

With iRepertoire HTBI primers and Arm-PCR of CDR3 regions, TCR beta libraries were built. TCRdb fed the multiplex PCR reads into MiXCR, producing one record per CDR3 protein. The table records over 450,000 distinct CDR3 sequences, approximately 12% of them present only once. The CDR3 is 16 amino acids. Germline V gene data show CDR1 as SQVTM and CDR2 as ANQGSEA. Germline trimming cut 1 base from V and 4 bases from J; bases unmatched to any gene: 7. In addition, the sample was reused for a study of T cells in Graves' hyperthyroidism and ophthalmopathy. That source adds: HTBI primers were employed in a first-round RT-PCR of the TCR CDR3.

This specimen consisted of peripheral blood mononuclear cells (PBMCs), obtained at new diagnosis, from a patient treated with antithyroid drugs. This receptor was identified in a woman under 40 with Graves disease. The chain combines TRBV29-1 with TRBJ2-5; the match to TRBD2 covers 12 bases. The CDR3 loop reads CSVEAELAGGGETQYF. The CDR3 bases are TGCAGCGTTGAAGCCGAACTAGCGGGAGGAGGAGAGACCCAGTACTTC.